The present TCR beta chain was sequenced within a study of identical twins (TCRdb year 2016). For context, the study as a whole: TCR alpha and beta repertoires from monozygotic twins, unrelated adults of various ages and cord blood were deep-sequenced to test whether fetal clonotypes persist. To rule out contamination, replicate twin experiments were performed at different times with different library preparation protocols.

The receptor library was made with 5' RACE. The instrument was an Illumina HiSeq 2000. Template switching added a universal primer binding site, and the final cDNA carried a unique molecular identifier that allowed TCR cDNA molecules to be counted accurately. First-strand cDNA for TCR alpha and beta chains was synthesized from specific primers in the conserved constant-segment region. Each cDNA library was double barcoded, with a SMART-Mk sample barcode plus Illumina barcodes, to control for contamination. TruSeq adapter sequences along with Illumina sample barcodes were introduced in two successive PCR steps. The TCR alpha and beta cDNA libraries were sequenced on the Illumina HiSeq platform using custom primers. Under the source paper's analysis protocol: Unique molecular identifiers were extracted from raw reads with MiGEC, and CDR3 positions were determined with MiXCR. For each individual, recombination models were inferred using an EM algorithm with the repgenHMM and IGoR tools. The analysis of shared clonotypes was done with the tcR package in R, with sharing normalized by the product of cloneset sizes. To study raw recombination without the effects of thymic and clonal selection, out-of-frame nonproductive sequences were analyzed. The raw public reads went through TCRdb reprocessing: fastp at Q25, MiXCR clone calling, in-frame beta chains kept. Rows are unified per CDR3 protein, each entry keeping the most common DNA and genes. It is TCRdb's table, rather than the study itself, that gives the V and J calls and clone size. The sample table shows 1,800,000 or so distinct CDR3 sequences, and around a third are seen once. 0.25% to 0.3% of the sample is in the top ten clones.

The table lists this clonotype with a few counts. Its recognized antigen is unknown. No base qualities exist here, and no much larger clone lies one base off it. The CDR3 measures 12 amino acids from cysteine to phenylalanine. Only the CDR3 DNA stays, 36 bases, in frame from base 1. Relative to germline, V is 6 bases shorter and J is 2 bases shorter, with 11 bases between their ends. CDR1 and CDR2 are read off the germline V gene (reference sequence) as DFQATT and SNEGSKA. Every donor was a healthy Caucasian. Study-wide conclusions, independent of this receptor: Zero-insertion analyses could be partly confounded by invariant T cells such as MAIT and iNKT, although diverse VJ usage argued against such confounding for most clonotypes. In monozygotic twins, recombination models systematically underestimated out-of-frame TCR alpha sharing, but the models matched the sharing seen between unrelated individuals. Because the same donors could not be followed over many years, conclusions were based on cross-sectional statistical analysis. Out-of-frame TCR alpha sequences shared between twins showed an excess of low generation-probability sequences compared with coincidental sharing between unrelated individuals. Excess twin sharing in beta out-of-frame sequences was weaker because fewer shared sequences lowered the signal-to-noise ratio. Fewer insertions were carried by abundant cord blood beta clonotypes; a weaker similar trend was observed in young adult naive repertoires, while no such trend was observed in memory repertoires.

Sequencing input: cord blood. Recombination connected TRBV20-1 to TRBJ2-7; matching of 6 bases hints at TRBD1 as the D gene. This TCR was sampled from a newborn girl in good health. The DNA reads TGCAGTGCGGGGGCGACCACCTACGAGCAGTACTTC. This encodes CSAGATTYEQYF.